This T cell receptor (beta chain) appears in the sequencing data of a study of blood T cell repertoires in COVID-19. Study-wide background: Samples representing acute and convalescent COVID-19 were sourced from the United States, Italy and Spain. PBMCs, B-cell-depleted T cells, or T cells were the source of the cDNA or gDNA that made up the material.

Methods used by the authors: Estimates of nucleated cell counts were drawn from the amplification of reference gene primers. TCRdb's table, derived via immunoSEQ multiplex PCR, lists solely in-frame clones and lacks some. That table is the source of V, J and clone size, and D and trimming were worked out from the DNA. The data contain under 450,000 clones, 81% of them singletons. In germline, CDR1 is SGHRS, CDR2 YFSETQ. V lost 4 bases, J lost 0 bases, and 14 bases lay in between. This CDR3 spans 16 amino acids. The sample was peripheral blood. The TCR sequence derives from a human donor with acute or convalescent COVID-19. The donor label of this sample is uncertain. The chain recombines TRBV5-1 with TRBJ1-3; unclear D gene. The CDR3 sequence is CASSPGASRSGNTIYF. Here the CDR3 DNA reads TGCGCCAGCAGCCCGGGTGCATCACGCTCTGGAAACACCATATATTTT.